This T cell receptor beta chain was identified in a study of T cell responses to AZD1222 COVID-19 vaccine (dated by TCRdb to about 2021). About the investigation overall: AZD1222 recipients with second doses at about 4 weeks or about 12 weeks were pooled, because spike-specific TCR depth and breadth did not differ between schedules. Trial participants were enrolled into age subgroups of 18-55, 56-69 and 70-plus years, which contained around 140, 26 and 57 TCR-sequenced participants, respectively. TCR sequencing was performed for fewer than 250 trial participants, of whom about 200 were given two doses of AZD1222 and about 25 were given two doses of MenACWY control vaccine.

Overall study results and their limits: The whole spike protein was spanned by vaccine-associated CD4 TCRs, and dominant responses were seen in regions 160-218 and 743-854. Epitopes outside the regions mutated in the B.1.351 and B.1.1.7 variants were reportedly recognized by nearly half of the unique spike-specific TCRs. Because no samples from the day 14 peak response were available, repertoires could be characterized only after the peak T cell response. In the small 56-69-year group, the increase in depth fell short of significance, most likely because of low power. Conclusions about previously exposed vaccinees are limited because only five or six AZD1222 recipients were SARS-CoV-2 seropositive at baseline. After two AZD1222 doses, both the breadth and the depth of spike-specific TCRs were significantly higher than at day 0 and than in MenACWY recipients. Most participants were white British and females outnumbered males, and the authors suggested that clonal diversity may have been underestimated.

Including the terminal cysteine and phenylalanine, the CDR3 comprises 15 residues. Only CDR3 DNA is held: 45 bases, read in frame from base 1. Reading the germline V gene gives CDR1 SGHAT and CDR2 FQNNGV. V is trimmed back by 5 bases and J by 10 bases, and the junction contains 12 bases that no gene match accounts for. The CDR3 regions of human TCRbeta chains were analyzed by immunosequencing. In the original analysis: TCRs in the repertoires were matched against a reference library of SARS-CoV-2-specific TCRs that had been generated with the MIRA antigen-specificity platform. Breadth was defined as the fraction of unique TCRs that were SARS-CoV-2-associated, and depth was defined as the fraction of total T cells that were SARS-CoV-2-associated. Using the MIRA data, each spike-specific TCR was assigned both to the spike region to which the TCR was reactive and to a CD4 or CD8 class. Log10-transformed breadth and depth values were compared by one-way ANOVA with Sidak's multiple comparisons tests. TCRdb took over this immuneACCESS table, retaining in-frame rearrangements with V and J assigned. Such tables are incomplete; in checked studies, under half of the missing clones stem from an unresolved V gene, and the remainder is unexplained. V, J and clone size were drawn from that table, and D and trimming were deduced from the DNA. Within this sample are roughly 130,000 clones, with around 93% of them counted one time only. Around 2.7% of the sample comes from the top ten.

The time point label of this sample denotes: baseline before first vaccination. Vaccinee samples came from UK trials COV001 and COV002, including a single-blind randomized controlled phase 2/3 trial of AZD1222 (ChAdOx1 nCoV-19) in healthy adults. Trial participant PBMC samples were collected at day 0 and day 28 after the second dose for TCRbeta chain sequencing. Comment on this clone: The specificity of this receptor is unknown. Nothing much larger sits one base from this clone, and base qualities are not available.

Source: peripheral blood, taken on day 0 of AZD1222 vaccination. The rearranged chain carries TRBV11-2 and TRBJ1-4; 8 central bases correspond to TRBD1. The source of this sequence is an adult in good health. Read as DNA, the sequence is TGTGCCAGCAGCGGCATGACAGGGGTGTTAGGAAAACTGTTTTTT. This codes for CASSGMTGVLGKLFF.